A single sample gave rise to the 21 T cell receptor beta chains below, sequenced in a study of blood T cell repertoires in COVID-19. Assay used: immunoSEQ multiplex PCR; TCRdb lists only in-frame clones, some missing. Seen here are around 42,000 clones, about 86% observed once, and the top ten hold approximately 60%. The sequencing sample was made of peripheral blood. These receptors were obtained from a man in his sixties or seventies with acute or convalescent COVID-19.

The chain recombines TRBV15 with TRBJ2-6, with D perhaps TRBD1 (6 bases). CDR1 and CDR2 (germline): LNHNV, YYDKDF (reference sequence). The CDR3 has 20 amino acids. Trimming left V 1 base short and J 0 bases short, with 19 bases between. The CDR3 protein is CATSRGTGPFGISGANVLTF. The CDR3 nucleotides are TGTGCCACCAGCAGAGGTACAGGGCCCTTTGGGATCTCTGGGGCCAACGTCCTGACTTTC. The variable domain in full, with the rest retrieved from reference TRBV15 and TRBJ2-6, is DAMVIQNPRYQVTQFGKPVTLSCSQTLNHNVMYWYQQKSSQAPKLLFHYYDKDFNNEADTPDNFQSRRPNTSFCFLDIRSPGLGDTAMYLCATSRGTGPFGISGANVLTFGAGSRLTVL.

The chain has TRBV5-4 and TRBJ2-1, with D possibly being TRBD2 (5 bases). V lost 0 bases and J 12 bases, leaving 13 bases between the germline ends. The CDR3 has 13 amino acids. Germline CDR1 reads SGHNT; CDR2 reads YYREEE (reference sequence). The CDR3 sequence is CASSLGGREVQFF. CDR3 sequence (DNA): TGTGCCAGCAGCTTGGGTGGACGGGAAGTGCAGTTCTTC.

This clone was seen more than once but under ten times. This chain joins TRBV30 and TRBJ1-5; TRBD1 aligns across 11 bases. V shed 0 bases, J shed 5 bases, and the junction held 3 bases outside the gene matches. CDR3 size: 15 residues. Germline V gene sequence: CDR1 GTSNPN, CDR2 SVGIG (reference sequence). The CDR3 DNA sequence: TGTGCCTGGAGTGTTCCGGGACAGGGGGATCAGCCCCAGCATTTT. Translated, it gives CAWSVPGQGDQPQHF.

This clone was seen more than once but under ten times. This rearrangement joins TRBV5-4 to TRBJ2-1; 7 bases are a match to TRBD2. V was clipped by 2 bases and J by 6 bases; unmatched bases: 14. Per germline, CDR1 SGHNT and CDR2 YYREEE (reference sequence). CDR3 length: 17 residues. The CDR3 reads CASSLRASGIRGNEQFF. Written as DNA, the CDR3 is TGTGCCAGCAGCTTAAGGGCCAGCGGGATTCGGGGCAATGAGCAGTTCTTC.

The rearrangement uses TRBV19 and TRBJ1-1; D call uncertain. Germline V gene sequence: CDR1 LNHDA, CDR2 SQIVND (reference sequence). Trimming removed 5 bases from V and 1 base from J, with 8 bases in between. The CDR3 has 13 residues. The CDR3 sequence: CASSYTANTEAFF. The CDR3 nucleotides are TGTGCCAGTAGTTACACAGCGAACACTGAAGCTTTCTTT.

V usage is TRBV29-1 and J usage is TRBJ1-2; 7 bases align to TRBD1. CDR1 is SQVTM, CDR2 ANQGSEA, per germline. V was pared by 1 base and J by 5 bases, with 19 bases of the junction left unmatched. This CDR3 is 18 amino acids long. The CDR3 nucleotides are TGCAGCGTTGAAGGGGGGAACCGGGACAGATCAAGACGTTATGGCTACACCTTC. Translation gives CSVEGGNRDRSRRYGYTF.

The chain carries TRBV2 and TRBJ2-5, with unresolved D. CDR3 length equals 12 residues. Deletions cut 6 bases from V and 5 bases from J, with 10 bases between. Germline CDR1 reads SNHLY; CDR2 reads FYNNEI. The CDR3 DNA sequence: TGTGCCAGCAGGCCCCCCCGGGAGACCCAGTACTTC. This encodes CASRPPRETQYF.

This clone occurred many times. The rearrangement links TRBV14 to TRBJ2-5; 12 nucleotides line up with TRBD2. V dropped 0 bases and J dropped 3; count of bases not matched to a gene: 5. The CDR3 loop spans 17 amino acids. Germline loops: CDR1 SGHDN, CDR2 FVKESK. The chain's CDR3 is CASSQDVTSGSEETQYF. The CDR3 bases are TGTGCCAGCAGCCAAGACGTGACTAGCGGGAGTGAAGAGACCCAGTACTTC.

V usage is TRBV29-1 and J usage is TRBJ2-5, with 7 bases identical to TRBD1. V shed 7 bases, J shed 5 bases, and the junction held 4 bases outside the gene matches. The germline V gene encodes CDR1 SQVTM and CDR2 ANQGSEA. The CDR3 is 11 residues long. Here the CDR3 DNA reads TGCAGCGGAGGGGGACAGGAGACCCAGTACTTC. Its protein is CSGGGQETQYF.

The chain has TRBV5-4 and TRBJ1-4, with 9 positions matching TRBD1. The trim removed 4 bases at V and 6 bases at J, leaving 4 bases unmatched. There are 14 residues in the CDR3. Germline-derived CDR1 and CDR2 are SGHNT and YYREEE (reference sequence). CDR3 protein: CASSPTGGHEKLFF. DNA for the CDR3: TGTGCCAGCAGCCCGACAGGGGGTCATGAAAAACTGTTTTTT.

The gene calls are TRBV19 and TRBJ2-1; 9 nucleotides line up with TRBD2. Trimming removed 3 bases from V and 9 bases from J; junction bases left unmatched: 9. Germline CDR1 reads LNHDA; CDR2 reads SQIVND (reference sequence). The length of the CDR3 is 15 residues. The CDR3 DNA sequence: TGTGCCAGTAGTATTTCCCTAGCGGGATATGCTGAGCAGTTCTTC. Translating it yields CASSISLAGYAEQFF.

The V call is TRBV18, the J call TRBJ2-5; 11 bases are a match to TRBD2. The CDR3 is 17 residues long. Trimming took 0 bases from V and 6 from J; bases not matched to a gene: 9. Germline-derived CDR1 and CDR2 are KGHSH and LQKENI. The CDR3 DNA reads TGTGCCAGCTCACCACCGGTAGCGGGAGGGATTATACAGACCCAGTACTTC. Amino acids: CASSPPVAGGIIQTQYF.

DNA for the CDR3: TGTGCCAGTAGTTGGACAGGGGCTGGAAACACCATATATTTT. As protein: CASSWTGAGNTIYF. The chain couples TRBV19 to TRBJ1-3; 9 nucleotides match TRBD1. The trim removed 5 bases at V and 2 bases at J, leaving 1 base unmatched. CDR3 length: 14 amino acids. Germline CDR1 and CDR2: LNHDA and SQIVND (reference sequence).

The V gene is TRBV20-1, the J gene TRBJ2-5, with D possibly TRBD2 on 6 matching bases. V dropped 3 bases and J dropped 5 bases, with 13 bases sitting between them. The CDR3 length is 13 residues. Germline lookup yields CDR1 DFQATT and CDR2 SNEGSKA (reference sequence). This CDR3 reads CSASHTGAETQYF. CDR3 nucleotides: TGCAGTGCTAGTCATACGGGAGCGGAGACCCAGTACTTC.

This chain joins TRBV5-1 and TRBJ1-5; 7 bases are shared with TRBD1. The length of the CDR3 is 15 residues. CDR1 is SGHRS and CDR2 is YFSETQ in the germline V gene. V dropped 5 bases and J dropped 2; count of bases not matched to a gene: 7. The CDR3 DNA reads TGCGCCAGCAGACCTACTACAGGGGGCAATCAGCCCCAGCATTTT. This sequence encodes CASRPTTGGNQPQHF.

The CDR3: CASSQDFWVGQGPNTGELFF. The CDR3 DNA follows: TGTGCCAGCAGCCAAGATTTTTGGGTTGGACAGGGCCCTAACACCGGGGAGCTGTTTTTT. The V call is TRBV4-2, the J call TRBJ2-2, with 8 bases matching TRBD1. Per germline, CDR1 LGHNA and CDR2 YNFKEQ. This CDR3 has 20 amino acids. Unmatched junction bases numbered 14, after V lost 0 bases and J lost 2 bases.

The chain combines TRBV15 with TRBJ2-6, with D perhaps TRBD1 (5 bases). The CDR3 loop spans 15 amino acids. The germline gives CDR1 LNHNV, CDR2 YYDKDF (reference sequence). V lost 8 bases and J 2 bases, leaving 13 bases between the germline ends. The CDR3 DNA is TGTGCCACCTCCCCCCAAGGGGCTGGGGCCAACGTCCTGACTTTC. This translates into CATSPQGAGANVLTF.

The chain links TRBV3-1 (or the pseudogene TRBV3-2) to TRBJ2-3; 8 bases are a match to TRBD2. The CDR3 has 16 amino acids. Germline CDR1 LGHDT, CDR2 YNNKEL (reference sequence). Trimming at V came to 6 bases and at J to 3 bases, leaving 11 bases not matched to a gene. CDR3 loop: CASRAEGTRRTDTQYF. The CDR3 DNA is TGTGCCAGCAGAGCGGAGGGGACTAGAAGAACAGATACGCAGTATTTT.

The gene calls are TRBV9 and TRBJ2-3; possibly TRBD2 for D (5 bases). The CDR3 sequence is 15 residues long. The ends were cut back, 3 bases at V and 2 bases at J, with 13 bases in the middle. The germline V gene encodes CDR1 SGDLS and CDR2 YYNGEE. This CDR3 reads CASSARVGITDTQYF. The CDR3 DNA is TGTGCCAGCAGCGCCCGGGTCGGGATCACAGATACGCAGTATTTT. The full variable domain, rest sourced from reference TRBV9 and TRBJ2-3, is DSGVTQTPKHLITATGQRVTLRCSPRSGDLSVYWYQQSLDQGLQFLIQYYNGEERAKGNILERFSAQQFPDLHSELNLSSLELGDSALYFCASSARVGITDTQYFGPGTRLTVL.

Notes on this clone: Sequence at one end of the junction differs from germline and may be a read error. This CDR3 is CAVSTAYNQPQHF. CDR3 coding DNA: TGTGCCGTCAGCACCGCCTACAATCAGCCCCAGCATTTT. This chain joins TRBV10-3 and TRBJ1-5; D gene uncertain. Per the germline V gene, CDR1 is ENHRY and CDR2 is SYGVKD. The CDR3 is 13 residues long.

The V gene is TRBV9, the J gene TRBJ1-3, with TRBD1 as a possible D gene (5 bases). CDR1 and CDR2 from the germline V gene are SGDLS and YYNGEE. The CDR3 has 16 residues. Trimming left V 4 bases short and J 0 bases short, with 14 bases between. DNA for the CDR3: TGTGCCAGCAGCTTGACGGACACCAGCTCTGGAAACACCATATATTTT. Amino acids: CASSLTDTSSGNTIYF.